This T cell receptor beta chain appears in the sequencing data of a study of cytomegalovirus exposure and HLA in healthy donors. In the PCR, 60 Vbeta and 13 Jbeta primers were used. Repertoires were generated with immunoSEQ multiplex PCR, while TCRdb's copy carries only in-frame clones and drops some. The sample has about 160,000 clones, approximately 80% seen once; the top ten hold approximately 1.2%. Trimming took 5 bases from V and 0 from J, leaving 16 bases between them. Germline loops: CDR1 SEHNR, CDR2 FQNEAQ (reference sequence). The CDR3 has 16 amino acids. The donors (healthy individuals) were bone marrow donors.

This chain links TRBV7-9 with TRBJ1-1; D may be TRBD1 (5 bases). The TCR comes from a boy younger than 10 in good health and CMV-seronegative. Sample: PBMCs. The CDR3 DNA reads TGTGCCAGCAGCCCCCTCGGGGGTGGAATGAACACTGAAGCTTTCTTT. Its translation is CASSPLGGGMNTEAFF.